This TCR beta chain was captured by sequencing in a study of post-analysis software for immune sequencing data (dated by TCRdb to between 2015 and 2016). About the full investigation: The recorded disease courses included relapsing-remitting, secondary progressive and progressive-relapsing multiple sclerosis, and some patients had no subtype annotation. The patient repertoires were set against under 12 previously published healthy control repertoires from donors whose ages ranged from about 6 to 25 years. A subset of samples was prepared in parallel using single-end sample barcoding, then pooled and co-amplified after Illumina adapter ligation.

Results the study describes overall, beyond this receptor: Multiple sclerosis patients had significantly lower normalized Chao1 diversity than controls, a result that suggests substantial peripheral T-cell clonal expansion. Strong co-clustering of samples prepared in the same batch was shown by direct clustering with F measure, prompting a batch-effect correction. Patients showed significantly higher frequencies than controls for a handful of TRBV segments, among them TRBV5-6, TRBV5-1 and TRBV20-1. The control group was slightly older than the multiple sclerosis patient group.

V gives up 1 base and J gives up 3 bases, and the segment between their germline ends measures 6 bases. CDR3 length: 13 amino acids, cysteine to phenylalanine. Just the 39-base CDR3 DNA is kept, in frame starting at base 1. In the germline V gene, CDR1 corresponds to SGHVS and CDR2 to FNYEAQ. Receptor amplification or capture employed PCR. Data came from an Illumina HiSeq 2500. To reduce PCR and sequencing biases, unique molecular identifiers were built into the TCR beta cDNA libraries. Every 1 to 10 million input T cells yielded approximately 500,000 cDNA molecules, meaning each molecule approximated one T cell. The patient libraries were prepared and sequenced with the same protocol used for the earlier healthy control dataset. Samples belonging to the same batch were prepared together, multiplexed and sequenced on a shared HiSeq lane. Concerning the study's data processing: MIGEC was used to process the raw barcoded reads, and molecular identifier groups with only a single read were discarded before consensus assembly and CDR3 extraction. VDJtools was used for post-analysis of the clonotype tables, and diversity was normalized by down-sampling every dataset to the size of the smallest sample. In repertoire overlap clustering, CDR3 amino acid sequences, but not nucleotide sequences, were matched to correct batch-related cross-sample contamination. The public reads were run again by TCRdb, first through fastp at Q25 and then through MiXCR, and only productive beta chains were kept. Here each entry gathers all rows of one CDR3 protein and keeps the most common genes and DNA. The authors' filters were not applied to this entry. The sample table holds about 260,000 distinct CDR3 sequences, of which about 40% were seen once. Around 4.8% of the sample lies in the top ten.

To demonstrate the VDJtools post-analysis software, the study profiled TCR beta repertoires from the peripheral blood of 13 young patients with multiple sclerosis. The patients with multiple sclerosis were children and adolescents between 6 and 15 years of age. A note on this clonotype: Its antigen is currently not known. No base-level quality is on record; no much larger clone is a single base apart.

The receptor was isolated from a girl aged 10 to 17 with multiple sclerosis. The rearranged segments are TRBV7-6 and TRBJ2-5; the D gene cannot be resolved reliably. The sequenced material came from blood. The CDR3 amino acid sequence is: CASSLEQKETQYF. DNA sequence: TGTGCCAGCAGCTTAGAACAGAAAGAGACCCAGTACTTC.